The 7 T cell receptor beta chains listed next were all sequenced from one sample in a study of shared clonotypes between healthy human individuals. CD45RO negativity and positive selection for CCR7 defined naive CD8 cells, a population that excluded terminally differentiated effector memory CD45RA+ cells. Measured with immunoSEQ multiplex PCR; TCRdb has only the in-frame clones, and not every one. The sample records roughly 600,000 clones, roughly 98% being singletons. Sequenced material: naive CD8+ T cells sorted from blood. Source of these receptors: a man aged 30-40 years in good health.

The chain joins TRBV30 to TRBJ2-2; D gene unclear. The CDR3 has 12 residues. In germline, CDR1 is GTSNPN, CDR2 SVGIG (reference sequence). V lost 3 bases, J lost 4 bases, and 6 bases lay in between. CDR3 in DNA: TGTGCCTGGAGGTCTGGCACCGGGGAGCTGTTTTTT. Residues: CAWRSGTGELFF. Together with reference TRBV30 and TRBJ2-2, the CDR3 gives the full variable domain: SQTIHQWPATLVQPVGSPLSLECTVEGTSNPNLYWYRQAAGRGLQLLFYSVGIGQISSEVPQNLSASRPQDRQFILSSKKLLLSDSGFYLCAWRSGTGELFFGEGSRLTVL.

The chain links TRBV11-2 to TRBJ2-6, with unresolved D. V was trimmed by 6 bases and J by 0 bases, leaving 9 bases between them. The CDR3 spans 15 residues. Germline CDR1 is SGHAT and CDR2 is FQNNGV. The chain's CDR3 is CASRYQHSGANVLTF. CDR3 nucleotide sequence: TGTGCCAGCAGGTATCAACACTCTGGGGCCAACGTCCTGACTTTC.

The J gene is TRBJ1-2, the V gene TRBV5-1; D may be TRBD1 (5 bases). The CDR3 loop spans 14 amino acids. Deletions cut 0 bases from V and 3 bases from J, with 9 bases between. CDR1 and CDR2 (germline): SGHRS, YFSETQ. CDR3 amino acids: CASSLERDDYGYTF. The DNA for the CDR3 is TGCGCCAGCAGCTTGGAAAGGGACGACTATGGCTACACCTTC. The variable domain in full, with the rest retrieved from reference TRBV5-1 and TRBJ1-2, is KAGVTQTPRYLIKTRGQQVTLSCSPISGHRSVSWYQQTPGQGLQFLFEYFSETQRNKGNFPGRFSGRQFSNSRSEMNVSTLELGDSALYLCASSLERDDYGYTFGSGTRLTVV.

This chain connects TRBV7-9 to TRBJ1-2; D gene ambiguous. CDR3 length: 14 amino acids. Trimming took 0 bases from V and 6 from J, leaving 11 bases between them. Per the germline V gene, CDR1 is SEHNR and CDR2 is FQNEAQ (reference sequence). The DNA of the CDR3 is TGTGCCAGCAGCTTAGCGGGCGCCGGGGATGGCTACACCTTC. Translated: CASSLAGAGDGYTF. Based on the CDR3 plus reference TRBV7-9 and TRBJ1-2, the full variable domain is DTGVSQNPRHKITKRGQNVTFRCDPISEHNRLYWYRQTLGQGPEFLTYFQNEAQLEKSRLLSDRFSAERPKGSFSTLEIQRTEQGDSAMYLCASSLAGAGDGYTFGSGTRLTVV.

The DNA of the CDR3 is TGCAGTGCTAATCGGATCGATGAGCAGTTCTTC. Residues: CSANRIDEQFF. This chain connects TRBV20-1 to TRBJ2-1; D ambiguous. This CDR3 is 11 amino acids long. CDR1 is DFQATT and CDR2 is SNEGSKA in the germline V gene (reference sequence). The V end was cut by 4 bases, the J end by 8 bases, with 9 bases between.

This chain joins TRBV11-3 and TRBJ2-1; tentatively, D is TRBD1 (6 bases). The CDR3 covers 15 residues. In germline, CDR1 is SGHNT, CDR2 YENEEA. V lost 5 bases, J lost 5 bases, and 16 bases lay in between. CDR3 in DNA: TGTGCCAGCAGCAGCCGGGACACGGATAACAATGAGCAGTTCTTC. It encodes CASSSRDTDNNEQFF.

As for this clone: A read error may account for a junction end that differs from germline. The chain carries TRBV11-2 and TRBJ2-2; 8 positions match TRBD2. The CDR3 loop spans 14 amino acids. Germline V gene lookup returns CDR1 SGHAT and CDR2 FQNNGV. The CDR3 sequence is CASTLSGSFGELFF. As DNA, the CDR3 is TGTGCCAGCACCTTAAGCGGGAGTTTCGGGGAGCTGTTTTTT.